One sample yielded the 12 T cell receptor beta chains listed below, sequenced in a study of OX40 agonist ivuxolimab in advanced cancers. The repertoire was sequenced with immunoSEQ multiplex PCR; TCRdb's copy has only in-frame clones and lacks some. This repertoire shows fewer than 95,000 clones, around 90% found once; its top ten account for 3% to 4%. The specimen comprised CD4+ or CD8+ T cells sorted from blood, sampled in a trial of the OX40 agonist ivuxolimab. The receptors originated from an adult with an advanced solid tumor such as melanoma, head and neck, liver or kidney cancer.

This clone was counted once. The chain is built from TRBV13 and TRBJ2-3; 12 bases agree with TRBD2. CDR3 size: 16 residues. The germline V gene has CDR1 PRHDT and CDR2 FYEKMQ (reference sequence). V gave up 6 bases and J gave up 4 bases; unmatched junction bases: 8. The CDR3 sequence is CASSYSSGGAADTQYF. The CDR3, as DNA: TGTGCCAGCAGTTACTCTAGCGGGGGGGCGGCAGATACGCAGTATTTT. Combining the CDR3 with reference TRBV13 and TRBJ2-3 gives the whole variable domain AAGVIQSPRHLIKEKRETATLKCYPIPRHDTVYWYQQGPGQDPQFLISFYEKMQSDKGSIPDRFSAQQFSDYHSELNMSSLELGDSALYFCASSYSSGGAADTQYFGPGTRLTVL.

The V gene is TRBV19, the J gene TRBJ1-4, with D tentatively TRBD1 (6 bases). V was shortened by 0 bases and J by 13 bases, with 12 bases between the two germline ends. Germline assignment: CDR1 LNHDA and CDR2 SQIVND (reference sequence). CDR3 length: 13 residues. This CDR3 is CASSIDGGHGLFF. The CDR3 DNA follows: TGTGCCAGTAGTATAGACGGGGGACACGGACTGTTTTTT.

V usage is TRBV7-6 and J usage is TRBJ2-3; D gene ambiguous. The ends were cut back, 0 bases at V and 5 bases at J, with 9 bases in the middle. CDR3 size: 14 residues. Germline assignment: CDR1 SGHVS and CDR2 FNYEAQ. CDR3 bases: TGTGCCAGCAGCTTAGCTGGTTTTGGAGATACGCAGTATTTT. Protein product: CASSLAGFGDTQYF.

The chain has TRBV10-2 and TRBJ2-1, with D tentatively TRBD1 (6 bases). V was trimmed by 4 bases and J by 7 bases, leaving 11 bases between them. The germline CDR1 and CDR2 sequences are WSHSY and SAAADI. The CDR3 runs to 13 residues. CDR3 nucleotide sequence: TGCGCCAGCAGTGGGACAGAGTTTAATGAGCAGTTCTTC. Protein product: CASSGTEFNEQFF.

The CDR3 loop reads CASGTDGNGYTF. The CDR3 nucleotides are TGCGCCAGCGGAACCGACGGGAATGGCTACACCTTC. The V call is TRBV23-1, the J call TRBJ1-2; D is uncertain. Being an ORF, TRBV23-1 has a function that is uncertain. This CDR3 comprises 12 residues. V was clipped by 8 bases and J by 6 bases, with 13 bases between them.

V and J are TRBV13 and TRBJ2-4, with D possibly TRBD2 on 5 matching bases. There are 13 residues in the CDR3. The V end lost 1 base, the J end lost 10 bases, and 11 bases lay between the germline ends. The germline CDR1 and CDR2 sequences are PRHDT and FYEKMQ (reference sequence). This chain's CDR3 is CASSLDGSGIQYF. CDR3 coding DNA: TGTGCCAGCAGCTTAGACGGGTCGGGGATTCAGTACTTC.

The chain links TRBV7-2 to TRBJ1-1; D uncertain. V was cut by 4 bases and J by 6 bases, with 12 bases left in between. The CDR3 has 13 amino acids. CDR1 SGHTA and CDR2 FQGNSA come from the germline V gene. The CDR3 region has the DNA TGTGCCAGCAGCTCAAAAAGGGTGTCTGAAGCTTTCTTT. Protein sequence: CASSSKRVSEAFF.

The V gene is TRBV11-2, the J gene TRBJ2-7; 8 bases line up with TRBD1. V was pared by 5 bases and J by 6 bases, with 6 bases of the junction left unmatched. Looked up from germline, CDR1 is SGHAT and CDR2 is FQNNGV. This CDR3 has 13 amino acids. Here the CDR3 reads CASSTGQGGEQYF. The DNA for the CDR3 is TGTGCCAGCAGCACAGGACAGGGCGGCGAGCAGTACTTC.

This clone turned up a few times. Other nucleotide sequences in the sample specify the same CDR3. J is TRBJ2-1 and V is TRBV7-9, with 8 bases lining up with TRBD2. The CDR3 runs to 12 residues. J lost 10 bases, V lost 4 bases, and 3 bases had no gene match. Per germline, CDR1 SEHNR and CDR2 FQNEAQ (reference sequence). CDR3 nucleotides: TGTGCCAGCAGCTCCGGCGGGGGGGAGCAGTTCTTC. Translation gives CASSSGGGEQFF.

This clone was detected once. The gene calls are TRBV7-8 and TRBJ2-7; 8 bases are a match to TRBD1. The CDR3 has 15 amino acids. Germline lookup yields CDR1 SGHVS and CDR2 FQNEAQ. Germline trimming cut 6 bases from V and 5 bases from J; bases unmatched to any gene: 12. The DNA of the CDR3 is TGTGCCAGCAGTCACCTAAGGACAGGGAACAACGAGCAGTACTTC. This encodes CASSHLRTGNNEQYF.

The V and J genes are TRBV5-1 and TRBJ1-1; 8 bases map to TRBD1. With V trimmed by 4 bases and J by 3 bases, 26 bases remained unmatched. The CDR3 totals 21 residues. Looked up from germline, CDR1 is SGHRS and CDR2 is YFSETQ. The chain's CDR3 is CASSPGGPGQGVKVGDTEAFF. CDR3 coding DNA: TGCGCCAGCAGCCCGGGGGGTCCAGGACAGGGTGTTAAAGTGGGGGACACTGAAGCTTTCTTT.

The chain employs TRBV4-1 and TRBJ2-5, with D maybe TRBD2 (5 bases). Germline CDR1 is MGHRA and CDR2 is YSYEKL. V gave up 0 bases and J gave up 4 bases, with 9 bases separating them. The CDR3 consists of 14 residues. In DNA form, the CDR3 reads TGCGCCAGCAGCCAAGACGGGGTCGGAGAGACCCAGTACTTC. It is translated as CASSQDGVGETQYF.